This TCR beta chain emerged from a study of blood T cells in healthy people across ages. As regards this clonotype: Its matching antigen is unknown.

It was about 10 milliliters of peripheral blood that were drawn from each donor. Study-wide results and caveats: In the absence of known donor CMV status, changes in expanded clonotypes were possibly confounded. One million T cells yielded diversity estimates that were considered underestimates.

This CDR3 has 13 residues. Germline-derived CDR1 and CDR2 are SEHNR and FQNEAQ (reference sequence). The germline V and J ends were trimmed by 2 bases and 5 bases, with 9 bases remaining between them. PCR was performed a second time for 7 to 11 cycles using a sample-barcoded 5' primer and a J-beta primer mix. TCRdb ran MiXCR on the 5' RACE reads and lists one entry per CDR3 protein. The data contain about 1.1 million distinct CDR3 sequences, more than 30% of them singletons. This clonotype originated in a man between 18 and 29 years old in good health. Sequenced: blood. The chain employs TRBV7-9 and TRBJ1-1, with D possibly TRBD1 on 5 matching bases. The CDR3 loop reads CASSLRGVTEAFF. CDR3 DNA: TGTGCCAGCAGCTTACGGGGGGTTACTGAAGCTTTCTTT.